This passage covers 26 T cell receptor beta chains from one sample sequenced in a study of long-term antiretroviral therapy in people with HIV. They ran version v3.0 of the immunoSEQ assay at survey level. Profiled with immunoSEQ multiplex PCR; TCRdb holds only in-frame clones, not every one. The sample consists of roughly 23,000 clones, 84% of them appearing once. Specimen: unsorted PBMCs, collected 0.1 years before starting antiretroviral therapy. These receptors all stem from a man aged 18 to 29 with HIV.

The chain has TRBV5-6 and TRBJ2-3; maybe TRBD2 (7 bases). Between the trimmed V and J ends, which lost 3 bases and 2 bases, there was a span of 16 bases. Germline CDR1 is SGHDT and CDR2 is YYEEEE. CDR3 length: 16 residues. The CDR3: CASSWGGGAYTDTQYF. In DNA form, the CDR3 reads TGTGCCAGCAGCTGGGGGGGCGGGGCGTACACAGATACGCAGTATTTT. The whole variable domain, filled in from reference TRBV5-6 and TRBJ2-3, reads DAGVTQSPTHLIKTRGQQVTLRCSPKSGHDTVSWYQQALGQGPQFIFQYYEEEERQRGNFPDRFSGHQFPNYSSELNVNALLLGDSALYLCASSWGGGAYTDTQYFGPGTRLTVL.

This clone was seen only a few times. The chain couples TRBV27 to TRBJ2-7; D is unresolved. V was pared by 4 bases and J by 3 bases, with 7 bases between. This CDR3 region has 12 residues. Germline V lookup: CDR1 MNHEY, CDR2 SMNVEV (reference sequence). The CDR3 DNA reads as TGTGCCAGCAGTTCCGGCGTCTACGAGCAGTACTTC. It codes for CASSSGVYEQYF.

The chain links TRBV6-1 to TRBJ1-5, with D possibly being TRBD1 (6 bases). Between the trimmed V and J ends, which lost 8 bases and 2 bases, there was a span of 10 bases. The CDR3 totals 13 residues. The germline V gene encodes CDR1 MNHNS and CDR2 SASEGT. CDR3: CASGEGGNQPQHF. CDR3 in DNA: TGTGCCAGCGGGGAGGGGGGCAATCAGCCCCAGCATTTT.

The chain recombines TRBV4-2 with TRBJ2-3, with a weak D call TRBD2 (6 bases). Germline V CDR1 and CDR2: LGHNA, YNFKEQ. Trimming stripped 4 bases from V and 6 bases from J, with 20 bases between. The CDR3 totals 16 residues. The CDR3 region is CASSPSGLNRADTQYF. CDR3 DNA sequence: TGTGCCAGCAGCCCCAGCGGACTAAATAGAGCGGATACGCAGTATTTT.

This clone has just a few counts. The chain has TRBV27 and TRBJ1-2; TRBD1 matches at 7 bases. Trimming at V came to 4 bases and at J to 0 bases, leaving 5 bases not matched to a gene. The CDR3 spans 15 residues. Germline CDR1 MNHEY, CDR2 SMNVEV (reference sequence). In DNA form, the CDR3 reads TGTGCCAGCAGTTCAGACAGGGCAACTAACTATGGCTACACCTTC. This encodes CASSSDRATNYGYTF.

The CDR3 reads CASSLRVPNQPQHF. The CDR3 nucleotides read TGTGCCAGCAGCTTAAGGGTCCCCAATCAGCCCCAGCATTTT. The V and J genes are TRBV11-2 and TRBJ1-5; no clear D gene. Germline CDR1 is SGHAT and CDR2 is FQNNGV. Trimming left V 2 bases short and J 3 bases short, with 8 bases between. The CDR3 covers 14 residues. The variable domain in full, with the rest retrieved from reference TRBV11-2 and TRBJ1-5, is EAGVAQSPRYKIIEKRQSVAFWCNPISGHATLYWYQQILGQGPKLLIQFQNNGVVDDSQLPKDRFSAERLKGVDSTLKIQPAKLEDSAVYLCASSLRVPNQPQHFGDGTRLSIL.

V and J are TRBV6-1 and TRBJ2-1, with D possibly TRBD2 on 6 matching bases. V gave up 2 bases and J gave up 13 bases, with 15 bases separating them. CDR1 MNHNS and CDR2 SASEGT come from the germline V gene. CDR3 length equals 13 residues. The CDR3 loop is CASSEWPRRAQFF. The CDR3 DNA reads TGTGCCAGCAGTGAATGGCCGCGGAGGGCACAGTTCTTC.

This sequence joins TRBV7-9 and TRBJ1-1, with unresolved D. The CDR3 is made up of 14 amino acids. Between the trimmed V and J ends, which lost 5 bases and 1 base, there was a span of 11 bases. CDR1 and CDR2 (germline): SEHNR, FQNEAQ (reference sequence). CDR3 nucleotides: TGTGCCAGCAGCCCCGCTAACAGGAACACTGAAGCTTTCTTT. Translating it yields CASSPANRNTEAFF.

The rearrangement links TRBV5-6 to TRBJ1-3, with no clear D. Germline V gives CDR1 SGHDT, CDR2 YYEEEE. The CDR3 runs to 13 residues. The V and J ends lost 0 bases and 9 bases respectively, with 10 bases between them. This chain's CDR3 is CASSLGASGTIYF. The CDR3 region has the DNA TGTGCCAGCAGCTTGGGGGCGAGCGGCACCATATATTTT.

The chain combines TRBV6-1 with TRBJ2-7, with D perhaps matching TRBD1 (6 bases). V was pared by 7 bases and J by 3 bases, with 19 bases between. CDR1 MNHNS and CDR2 SASEGT come from the germline V gene. This CDR3 has 15 amino acids. The CDR3 protein is CASKIQQGIDYEQYF. The CDR3 DNA reads as TGTGCCAGCAAAATTCAACAGGGAATTGACTACGAGCAGTACTTC.

The genes are TRBV29-1 and TRBJ1-2; TRBD1 is a possible D gene (5 bases). Germline V lookup: CDR1 SQVTM, CDR2 ANQGSEA. CDR3 length: 11 amino acids. Trimming took off 7 bases at V and 3 bases at J, with 9 bases between the two ends. CDR3 DNA: TGCAGCGCCGGGACGGACTATGGCTACACCTTC. This gives the protein CSAGTDYGYTF.

J is TRBJ2-3 and V is TRBV4-1; 9 nucleotides line up with TRBD2. This CDR3 spans 14 amino acids. Germline loops: CDR1 MGHRA, CDR2 YSYEKL. With 3 bases clipped from V and 4 bases from J, the junction kept 2 bases outside the gene matches. The CDR3 spells CASSQRGGPDTQYF. CDR3 sequence (DNA): TGCGCCAGCAGCCAGCGGGGGGGCCCAGATACGCAGTATTTT.

V and J are TRBV5-1 and TRBJ2-1; 8 bases line up with TRBD1. Germline loops: CDR1 SGHRS, CDR2 YFSETQ. V was clipped by 2 bases and J by 3 bases; unmatched bases: 4. The CDR3 loop spans 15 amino acids. CDR3 sequence: CASSFSGQDYNEQFF. The CDR3 region has the DNA TGCGCCAGCAGCTTCTCGGGACAGGACTACAATGAGCAGTTCTTC.

The chain combines TRBV6-4 with TRBJ2-3; D possibly uses TRBD1 or TRBD2 (6 bases each). The V end was cut by 3 bases, the J end by 2 bases, with 12 bases between. From germline, CDR1 is MRHNA and CDR2 SNTAGT. The CDR3 runs to 15 residues. CDR3 in DNA: TGTGCCAGCAGTGATAACGGGGGCCCCACAGATACGCAGTATTTT. Its protein is CASSDNGGPTDTQYF.

There are a few counts of this clone. This chain joins TRBV7-8 and TRBJ2-7; TRBD1 aligns across 7 bases. This CDR3 has 14 residues. With V trimmed by 3 bases and J by 4 bases, 6 bases remained unmatched. In germline, CDR1 is SGHVS, CDR2 FQNEAQ. The CDR3 protein is CASSFTGVGYEQYF. The CDR3 DNA reads as TGTGCCAGCAGCTTTACAGGGGTCGGGTACGAGCAGTACTTC.

The chain's CDR3 is CASSFGDSGYTF. DNA for the CDR3: TGCGCCAGCAGCTTTGGGGACAGTGGCTACACCTTC. The chain employs TRBV5-1 and TRBJ1-2; 7 positions agree with TRBD1. The CDR3 totals 12 residues. With 2 bases clipped from V and 7 bases from J, the junction kept 2 bases outside the gene matches. The germline CDR1 and CDR2 sequences are SGHRS and YFSETQ.

The genes are TRBV7-2 and TRBJ1-2, with no clear D. The V end lost 5 bases, the J end lost 4 bases, and 8 bases lay between the germline ends. The CDR3 is 12 residues long. Germline CDR1 and CDR2: SGHTA and FQGNSA. CDR3 sequence (DNA): TGTGCCAGCAGCAGCCGGTCCTATGGCTACACCTTC. The encoded protein is CASSSRSYGYTF.

The rearrangement links TRBV19 to TRBJ2-7; D gene uncertain. Germline V gene data show CDR1 as LNHDA and CDR2 as SQIVND (reference sequence). This CDR3 is built from 11 residues. Trimming pared 3 bases from V and 5 bases from J, leaving 5 bases between. CDR3: CASSIFDEQYF. As DNA, the CDR3 is TGTGCCAGTAGTATCTTCGACGAGCAGTACTTC.

The J gene is TRBJ1-3, the V gene TRBV11-3, with D hard to call. V shed 3 bases and J shed 4 bases, with 13 bases lying between them. The CDR3 runs 15 residues. Germline CDR1 and CDR2: SGHNT and YENEEA. For the CDR3, the DNA is TGTGCCAGCAGCTTGGGAGGGTCACACGGAAACACCATATATTTT. The encoded protein is CASSLGGSHGNTIYF.

The chain recombines TRBV11-2 with TRBJ2-5; the D is unclear. The CDR3 spans 14 residues. Trimming took off 2 bases at V and 5 bases at J, with 12 bases between the two ends. CDR1 and CDR2 from the germline V gene are SGHAT and FQNNGV. In DNA, the CDR3 is TGTGCCAGCAGCTTAAGGGTAGATGGGGAGACCCAGTACTTC. It yields the protein CASSLRVDGETQYF.

The chain links TRBV21-1 to TRBJ1-5. TRBV21-1 is recorded as a pseudogene. The CDR3 runs 17 residues. This chain's CDR3 is CASHLKDEGNSRQPQHF. The DNA of the CDR3 is TGTGCCAGCCACCTTAAGGACGAGGGAAATTCTCGGCAGCCCCAGCATTTT.

The chain carries TRBV10-1 and TRBJ2-1; a possible D gene is TRBD1 (6 bases). The CDR3 has 16 residues. Trimming took 6 bases from V and 0 from J, leaving 15 bases between them. Germline CDR1 and CDR2: WNHNN and SYGVQD (reference sequence). In DNA, the CDR3 is TGCGCCAGCAGCCCCATGGGGGCCAGCTCCTACAATGAGCAGTTCTTC. Translating gives CASSPMGASSYNEQFF.

CDR3 residues: CASSPTSGGADTQYF. The CDR3 DNA follows: TGTGCCAGCAGCCCGACTAGCGGGGGGGCAGATACGCAGTATTTT. V usage is TRBV6-4 and J usage is TRBJ2-3; TRBD2 matches at 14 bases. Losses at the gene ends were 6 bases for V and 4 bases for J; bases not matched to a gene: 3. Germline assignment: CDR1 MRHNA and CDR2 SNTAGT. This CDR3 region has 15 residues.

The chain has TRBV4-3 and TRBJ1-1; 8 positions agree with TRBD1. The CDR3 runs 15 residues. J was trimmed by 6 bases and V by 4 bases; bases with no gene match: 10. Germline V gene data show CDR1 as LGHNA and CDR2 as YSLEER. The CDR3 DNA follows: TGCGCCAGCAGCCGAGGGGCAGGGGGCCCTTCTGAAGCTTTCTTT. Encoded protein: CASSRGAGGPSEAFF.

This clone was seen only once. V and J are TRBV11-2 and TRBJ2-7, with TRBD1 matching 8 bases. CDR3 size: 15 residues. J gave up 3 bases and V 1 base, and 5 bases lay outside the gene matches. Germline V gene lookup returns CDR1 SGHAT and CDR2 FQNNGV. The CDR3 coding sequence is TGTGCCAGCAGCTTAGGAGGGACAGGACTCTACGAGCAGTACTTC. Encoded protein: CASSLGGTGLYEQYF.

The chain uses TRBV9 and TRBJ2-7, with 9 bases that match TRBD1. This CDR3 is 16 amino acids long. The V segment lost 3 bases and the J segment 6 bases; nucleotides outside the gene matches: 13. The germline CDR1 and CDR2 sequences are SGDLS and YYNGEE. For the CDR3, the DNA is TGTGCCAGCAGCGAACAGTCGAACAGGGGGCGCTCCGAGCAGTACTTC. Encoded protein: CASSEQSNRGRSEQYF.